Below are 23 T cell receptor beta chains sequenced from a single sample in a study of T cell repertoires in cytomegalovirus infection (dated by TCRdb to about 2019). Reads for this sample came from an Illumina HiSeq 1500. TCRdb ran its own pipeline on the public reads, namely fastp trimming at Q25 and MiXCR clone calling, and kept in-frame beta chains. Duplicate CDR3 protein sequences are folded into a single record with the most common DNA and genes. Present in this sample are 200,000 or so distinct CDR3 sequences, approximately 28% of which were seen just once. 30% to 40% of the sample comes from the top ten. The specimen sequenced was PBMCs. These receptors were taken from a human donor in good health (CMV status not recorded). Some clones in this sample may be carry-over from other donors' samples.

This clonotype was seen only a few times. The chain is built from TRBV6-2 or TRBV6-3 and TRBJ1-5, with D perhaps TRBD1 (5 bases). Trimming shortened V by 5 bases and J by 4 bases, and 9 bases separated the two germline ends. The CDR3 consists of 13 residues. Germline V CDR1 and CDR2: MNHEY, SVGEGT. The DNA of the CDR3 is TGTGCCAGCAGTCGAGAGGGGAATCAGCCCCAGCATTTT. Its protein product is CASSREGNQPQHF.

J is TRBJ1-2 and V is TRBV20-1; unclear D gene. The germline CDR1 and CDR2 sequences are DFQATT and SNEGSKA (reference sequence). The germline V and J ends were trimmed by 7 bases and 2 bases, with 11 bases remaining between them. The CDR3 has 12 amino acids. CDR3 DNA: TGCAGTGGTCCCCCTACGAACTATGGCTACACCTTC. Encoded protein: CSGPPTNYGYTF.

This clonotype was recorded many times. The rearrangement links TRBV7-8 to TRBJ1-5, with TRBD1 as a possible D gene (5 bases). Per the germline V gene, CDR1 is SGHVS and CDR2 is FQNEAQ. V was shortened by 2 bases and J by 3 bases, with 8 bases between the two germline ends. The CDR3 covers 14 residues. DNA of the CDR3: TGTGCCAGCAGCTTACAGGGCGTCAATCAGCCCCAGCATTTT. This gives the protein CASSLQGVNQPQHF.

This clonotype was seen a few times. The chain combines TRBV7-3 with TRBJ1-6; D gene uncertain. Per germline, CDR1 SGHTA and CDR2 FQGTGA. The germline V and J ends were trimmed by 1 base and 7 bases, with 11 bases remaining between them. The CDR3 contains 15 residues. CDR3 bases: TGTGCCAGCAGCTTAAACCCGGGTGCAAATTCACCCCTCCACTTT. Amino acids: CASSLNPGANSPLHF.

The rearrangement uses TRBV2 and TRBJ2-7; D call uncertain. CDR3 length equals 14 residues. Germline CDR1 SNHLY, CDR2 FYNNEI. V shed 7 bases and J shed 3 bases, with 16 bases lying between them. This chain's CDR3 is CASNVKARSYEQYF. CDR3 nucleotide sequence: TGTGCCAGCAACGTAAAGGCACGGAGCTACGAGCAGTACTTC.

Many counts were recorded for this clonotype. This chain links TRBV7-2 with TRBJ2-7, with D possibly being TRBD1 (5 bases). The CDR3 consists of 14 residues. Germline V gives CDR1 SGHTA, CDR2 FQGNSA. Between the trimmed V and J ends, which lost 5 bases and 1 base, there was a span of 12 bases. The chain's CDR3 is CASSHPTVSYEQYF. CDR3 bases: TGTGCCAGCAGCCACCCGACAGTTTCCTACGAGCAGTACTTC.

The rearrangement joins TRBV24-1 to TRBJ2-1; weak D call: TRBD1 (6 bases). Deletions cut 9 bases from V and 4 bases from J, with 9 bases between. The V gene's germline CDR1 is KGHDR and CDR2 SFDVKD. This CDR3 is built from 12 residues. This chain's CDR3 is CATRDRYNEQFF. CDR3 nucleotides: TGTGCCACCCGCGACAGGTACAATGAGCAGTTCTTC.

The sample holds a few counts of this clonotype. V usage is TRBV5-1 and J usage is TRBJ1-3; D uncertain. The V end was cut by 4 bases, the J end by 0 bases, with 8 bases between. This CDR3 contains 14 residues. Germline V CDR1 and CDR2: SGHRS, YFSETQ. This chain's CDR3 is CASSPQSSGNTIYF. CDR3 coding DNA: TGCGCCAGCAGCCCACAGAGCTCTGGAAACACCATATATTTT.

The chain joins TRBV12-3 or TRBV12-4 to TRBJ1-5; D is unresolved. The CDR3 runs 14 residues. V shed 7 bases and J shed 1 base, with 11 bases lying between them. The CDR3 DNA follows: TGTGCCAGCACCCTCGGGTTCAGCAATCAGCCCCAGCATTTT. Translating it yields CASTLGFSNQPQHF.

The chain recombines TRBV6-5 with TRBJ1-1; perhaps TRBD1 as D (6 bases). CDR1 and CDR2 (germline): MNHEY, SVGAGI. The ends were cut back, 7 bases at V and 0 bases at J, with 12 bases in the middle. The CDR3 extends over 14 amino acids. The CDR3 loop is CASTGQRMNTEAFF. In DNA, the CDR3 is TGTGCCAGCACCGGACAGAGAATGAACACTGAAGCTTTCTTT.

The rearrangement links TRBV7-2 to TRBJ2-5, with TRBD1 as a possible D gene (5 bases). Germline V gene data show CDR1 as SGHTA and CDR2 as FQGNSA. CDR3 length equals 14 residues. The V end lost 5 bases, the J end lost 2 bases, and 12 bases lay between the germline ends. CDR3 nucleotide sequence: TGTGCCAGCAGCCTTGACAGAAGTCAAGAGACCCAGTACTTC. As protein: CASSLDRSQETQYF. Supplemented by reference TRBV7-2 and TRBJ2-5, the full variable domain reads GAGVSQSPSNKVTEKGKDVELRCDPISGHTALYWYRQSLGQGLEFLIYFQGNSAPDKSGLPSDRFSAERTGGSVSTLTIQRTQQEDSAVYLCASSLDRSQETQYFGPGTRLLVL.

Of note for this clonotype: This may arise from a read error, as a much more abundant clone is one base away. The chain joins TRBV7-2 to TRBJ2-5; TRBD1 aligns across 8 bases. Germline CDR1 and CDR2: SGHTA and FQGNSA. The CDR3 is 13 residues long. Written as DNA, the CDR3 is TGTGCCAGCAGGGCAGGGGGCTTAGAGACCAAGTACTTC. Amino acids: CASRAGGLETKYF.

The chain recombines TRBV6-2 or TRBV6-3 with TRBJ2-3, with a weak D call TRBD2 (5 bases). This CDR3 has 15 amino acids. Germline V gene lookup returns CDR1 MNHEY and CDR2 SVGEGT. The V end lost 6 bases, the J end lost 1 base, and 14 bases lay between the germline ends. Here the CDR3 reads CASRPDYRRTDTQYF. The CDR3 DNA sequence: TGTGCCAGCAGACCAGACTACCGCCGCACAGATACGCAGTATTTT.

The J gene is TRBJ2-7, the V gene TRBV5-1; D remains ambiguous. V lost 4 bases, J lost 4 bases, and 18 bases lay in between. The CDR3 totals 15 residues. CDR1 and CDR2 from the germline V gene are SGHRS and YFSETQ. The CDR3 DNA is TGCGCCAGCAGCCCTTCGCCGGTGAGAAGTTACGAGCAGTACTTC. Protein sequence: CASSPSPVRSYEQYF.

The rearrangement uses TRBV7-2 and TRBJ1-1; the match to TRBD1 covers 11 bases. There are 16 residues in the CDR3. Germline V gives CDR1 SGHTA, CDR2 FQGNSA. The trim removed 4 bases at V and 5 bases at J, leaving 9 bases unmatched. CDR3 amino acids: CASSSPSGQGVTEAFF. CDR3 nucleotides: TGTGCCAGCAGCTCGCCATCGGGACAGGGGGTGACTGAAGCTTTCTTT.

A few counts support this clonotype. The DNA for the CDR3 is TGCGCCAGCAGCGGGACGTTTGACGAGCAGTACTTC. This gives the protein CASSGTFDEQYF. The chain links TRBV5-1 to TRBJ2-7, with D possibly called TRBD1 or TRBD2 (5 bases each). Trimming removed 4 bases at V and 5 bases at J, with 10 bases between. CDR1 SGHRS and CDR2 YFSETQ come from the germline V gene. This CDR3 has 12 amino acids. Variable domain in full (rest from reference TRBV5-1 and TRBJ2-7): KAGVTQTPRYLIKTRGQQVTLSCSPISGHRSVSWYQQTPGQGLQFLFEYFSETQRNKGNFPGRFSGRQFSNSRSEMNVSTLELGDSALYLCASSGTFDEQYFGPGTRLTVT.

This clonotype was detected ten times or more. The genes are TRBV7-6 and TRBJ2-3; no clear D. The CDR3 extends over 13 amino acids. The germline CDR1 and CDR2 sequences are SGHVS and FNYEAQ. Trimming removed 3 bases from V and 3 bases from J, with 7 bases in between. In nucleotides, the CDR3 is TGTGCCAGCAGCTTTCACGAAACAGATACGCAGTATTTT. It encodes CASSFHETDTQYF.

The chain joins TRBV20-1 to TRBJ1-5; TRBD1 matches 9 bases. The junction had 5 bases not matched to a gene; V was cut back by 3 bases and J by 5 bases. The CDR3 sequence is 14 residues long. Germline values: CDR1 DFQATT, CDR2 SNEGSKA (reference sequence). Written as DNA, the CDR3 is TGCAGTGCTAGCGGACAGGGGTTGGATCAGCCCCAGCATTTT. This gives the protein CSASGQGLDQPQHF.

The gene calls are TRBV14 and TRBJ2-3; weak D call: TRBD2 (6 bases). This CDR3 contains 16 residues. Trimming took off 4 bases at V and 6 bases at J, with 20 bases between the two ends. CDR1 and CDR2 (germline): SGHDN, FVKESK. This CDR3 is CASSPPGLGRGDTQYF. The CDR3 DNA reads as TGTGCCAGCAGCCCCCCCGGGCTTGGCCGGGGGGATACGCAGTATTTT.

This sequence joins TRBV11-2 and TRBJ2-1, with D tentatively TRBD2 (5 bases). Germline CDR1 reads SGHAT; CDR2 reads FQNNGV. This CDR3 has 15 amino acids. The germline V and J ends were trimmed by 5 bases and 8 bases, with 19 bases remaining between them. The CDR3 nucleotides read TGTGCCAGCAGCGCGACCGGGCGAGACGGGGATGAGCAGTTCTTC. Translated: CASSATGRDGDEQFF.

The chain joins TRBV18 to TRBJ1-2; no clear D. Germline loops: CDR1 KGHSH, CDR2 LQKENI. The CDR3 extends over 16 amino acids. The V end was cut by 2 bases, the J end by 3 bases, with 16 bases between. CDR3 DNA: TGTGCCAGCTCACCATCGGGAGGCCCGGGTGACTATGGCTACACCTTC. This translates into CASSPSGGPGDYGYTF.

This clonotype occurred many times. This chain links TRBV7-3 with TRBJ2-3; the D is unclear. With 2 bases removed from V and 6 bases from J, the gap between germline ends came to 12 bases. The CDR3 length is 14 residues. Germline values: CDR1 SGHTA, CDR2 FQGTGA. CDR3 protein: CASSLGQVPDTQYF. In DNA, the CDR3 is TGTGCCAGCAGCTTAGGCCAGGTCCCCGATACGCAGTATTTT.

This clonotype has a handful of counts. The chain combines TRBV6-2 or TRBV6-3 with TRBJ2-7; D is possibly TRBD2 (6 bases). The CDR3 has 12 amino acids. V shed 7 bases and J shed 4 bases, with 11 bases lying between them. CDR1 is MNHEY and CDR2 is SVGEGT in the germline V gene. CDR3 sequence (DNA): TGTGCCAGCAAGGAGGGCGTTTACGAGCAGTACTTC. Amino acids: CASKEGVYEQYF.